In this sample, the clone carrying this T cell receptor (beta chain) turned up many times. Antigen: not known. The data belong to a study of tumor-infiltrating lymphocytes in glioblastoma multiforme. Multiple V-beta primers and a C-beta primer amplified TCRB from RNA. TCRdb reanalysed the multiplex PCR reads using MiXCR and keeps one entry per CDR3 protein. This sample yields about 19,000 distinct CDR3 sequences, of which just under 70% are seen a single time; around a sixth belongs to the top ten. Germline V gene sequence: CDR1 SEHNR, CDR2 FQNEAQ (reference sequence). The CDR3 runs to 15 residues. Trimming stripped 3 bases from V and 3 bases from J, with 12 bases between. Study-wide findings and caveats: The TCR and somatic mutation analysis included just one glioblastoma patient.

The material sequenced was peripheral blood. The chain employs TRBV7-9 and TRBJ1-3; D not certain. The TCR sequence derives from a male donor with glioblastoma. The CDR3: CASSLGFDGGNTIYF. The CDR3 DNA sequence: TGTGCCAGCAGCTTGGGATTTGACGGTGGAAACACCATATATTTT.